This T cell receptor beta chain was sequenced in a study of blood T cell repertoires in COVID-19. At the level of the study: Samples came from the United States, Italy and Spain, spanning acute and convalescent COVID-19. In each case, the material was cDNA or gDNA derived from T cells, B-cell-depleted T cells, or PBMCs.

The CDR3 covers 13 residues. From germline, CDR1 is SQVTM and CDR2 ANQGSEA. V was pared by 3 bases and J by 2 bases, with 10 bases between. Authors' methods: Scientists estimated how many nucleated cells there were by amplifying reference gene primers. Generated by immunoSEQ multiplex PCR, the TCRdb table keeps only in-frame clones and is missing some. V and J calls and clone size are copied from that table; D and trimming were computed from the DNA. The sample yields over 50,000 clones, about 90% seen once. The sequence derives from a woman aged 60-75 years with active or convalescent COVID-19. Material for sequencing was peripheral blood. The chain has TRBV29-1 and TRBJ2-5; D not certain. The CDR3 DNA reads as TGCAGCGTTGACTTGCGGCCGCAAGAGACCCAGTACTTC. It codes for CSVDLRPQETQYF.